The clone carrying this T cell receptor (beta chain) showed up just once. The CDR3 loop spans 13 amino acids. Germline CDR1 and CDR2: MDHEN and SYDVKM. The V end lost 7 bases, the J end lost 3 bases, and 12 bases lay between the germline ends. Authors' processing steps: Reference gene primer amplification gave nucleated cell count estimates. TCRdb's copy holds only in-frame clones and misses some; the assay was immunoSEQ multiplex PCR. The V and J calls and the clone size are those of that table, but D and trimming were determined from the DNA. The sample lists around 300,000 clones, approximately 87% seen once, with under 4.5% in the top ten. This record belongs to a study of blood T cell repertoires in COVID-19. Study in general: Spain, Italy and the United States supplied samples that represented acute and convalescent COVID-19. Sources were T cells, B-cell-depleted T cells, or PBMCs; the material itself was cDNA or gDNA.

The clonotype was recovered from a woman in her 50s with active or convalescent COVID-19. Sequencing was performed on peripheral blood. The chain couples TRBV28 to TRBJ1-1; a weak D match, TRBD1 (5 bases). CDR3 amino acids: CASTTQGDTEAFF. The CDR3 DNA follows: TGTGCCAGCACCACTCAGGGTGACACTGAAGCTTTCTTT.